This T cell receptor beta chain appears in the sequencing data of a study of long-term antiretroviral therapy in people with HIV. Study-wide points: Clonal expansions arising prior to ART prevailed in the repertoire at every time point. ART adherence was not documented, and neither viral resistance nor therapy changes had any data.

Each participant with HIV received care in the United States. On this clone: The antigen is unknown.

The CDR3 sequence is 13 residues long. CDR1 and CDR2 from the germline V gene are SGHTA and FQGNSA. Trimming took 1 base from V and 3 from J, leaving 7 bases between them. Run at survey level, the immunoSEQ assay was version v3.0. Profiled with immunoSEQ multiplex PCR; TCRdb holds only in-frame clones, not every one. The table has over 25,000 clones, 80% to 85% seen once; the top ten hold 9.5% to 12%. This TCR was recovered from a man aged 18 to 29 with HIV. This chain uses TRBV7-2 with TRBJ2-7; D gene ambiguous. Sequenced here: unsorted PBMCs, sampled 0.8 years before starting antiretroviral therapy. The CDR3 region has the DNA TGTGCCAGCAGCTTAGACAGTGGCTACGAGCAGTACTTC. Its protein product is CASSLDSGYEQYF.